The 5 T cell receptor beta chains below come from one sample, sequenced in a study of response to subunit inactivated influenza vaccine. From the RT-PCR reads, TCRdb called clonotypes with MiXCR, one entry per CDR3 protein. The data contain about 530,000 distinct CDR3 sequences, roughly 13% of them singletons. The material sequenced was PBMCs from blood, taken roughly 45 days after vaccination. These receptors all stem from a man aged 50-60 years who received an inactivated influenza vaccine.

Only a few counts were recorded for this clonotype. This rearrangement joins TRBV28 to TRBJ2-6, with D unresolved. The V and J ends lost 6 bases and 0 bases respectively, with 18 bases between them. Germline CDR1 reads MDHEN; CDR2 reads SYDVKM. The CDR3 consists of 18 residues. This CDR3 reads CASSNPLGFPSGANVLTF. CDR3 in DNA: TGTGCCAGCAGCAACCCGCTGGGGTTTCCCTCTGGGGCCAACGTCCTGACTTTC.

This clonotype was counted a few times. The rearrangement joins TRBV25-1 to TRBJ1-6; D ambiguous. The CDR3 sequence is 13 residues long. With 5 bases removed from V and 9 bases from J, the gap between germline ends came to 11 bases. CDR1 is MGHDK, CDR2 SYGVNS, per germline. CDR3 region: CASSPGETSPLHF. The CDR3 DNA is TGTGCCAGCAGTCCTGGGGAGACTTCACCCCTCCACTTT.

The chain links TRBV10-3 to TRBJ2-3, with D hard to call. The CDR3 length is 13 residues. Trimming cost V 1 base and J 4 bases, with 6 bases left between them. Germline-derived CDR1 and CDR2 are ENHRY and SYGVKD. The CDR3 loop is CAISELGPDTQYF. CDR3 sequence (DNA): TGTGCCATCAGTGAGTTAGGGCCAGATACGCAGTATTTT.

This chain links TRBV4-2 with TRBJ2-1, with 9 nucleotides matching TRBD1. Per germline, CDR1 LGHNA and CDR2 YNFKEQ. With 3 bases clipped from V and 9 bases from J, the junction kept 12 bases outside the gene matches. The CDR3 runs to 16 residues. Here the CDR3 reads CASSHDQGQGRVEQFF. The CDR3 bases are TGTGCCAGCAGCCACGATCAGGGACAGGGAAGGGTTGAGCAGTTCTTC.

The gene calls are TRBV28 and TRBJ2-1, with TRBD2 identical over 7 bases. Trimming removed 4 bases from V and 2 bases from J; junction bases left unmatched: 5. The CDR3 loop spans 15 amino acids. Germline CDR1 and CDR2: MDHEN and SYDVKM. The CDR3 spells CASSSAGVPYNEQFF. The CDR3, as DNA: TGTGCCAGCAGTTCGGCGGGAGTGCCCTACAATGAGCAGTTCTTC. Filled out from reference TRBV28 and TRBJ2-1, the complete variable domain reads DVKVTQSSRYLVKRTGEKVFLECVQDMDHENMFWYRQDPGLGLRLIYFSYDVKMKEKGDIPEGYSVSREKKERFSLILESASTNQTSMYLCASSSAGVPYNEQFFGPGTRLTVL.